The rows below give T cell receptor beta chains drawn from one sample of a study of shared clonotypes between healthy human individuals. Some clones are missing from TCRdb's copy, which holds only in-frame ones; the method was immunoSEQ multiplex PCR. The sample shows roughly 640,000 clones, more than 95% of them seen only once. The sample consisted of naive CD4+ T cells sorted from blood. The origin of the receptors is a woman aged 25 to 39 in good health. The CDR3 runs from the conserved cysteine through the conserved F or W. The D gene is left open where the match is weak. Only part of the rows carry a size: once, few, many, or a class if the clone is expanded.

v_gene: TRBV28
j_gene: TRBJ2-7
abundance: .
d_gene: .
CDR3nt: TGTGCCAGCAGAGCGGATTACGAGCAGTACTTC
CDR3aa: CASRADYEQYF

v_gene: TRBV19
j_gene: TRBJ2-1
abundance: .
d_gene: .
CDR3nt: TGTGCCAGTCTGGGGGGGCCCTCATTTCATGAGCAGTTCTTC
CDR3aa: CASLGGPSFHEQFF

v_gene: TRBV28
j_gene: TRBJ2-2
abundance: .
d_gene: .
CDR3nt: TGTGCCAGCAGCTCAAGGCCCGGGGAGCTGTTTTTT
CDR3aa: CASSSRPGELFF

v_gene: TRBV5-1
j_gene: TRBJ2-2
abundance: .
d_gene: TRBD1
CDR3nt: TGCGCCAGCAGCTTCCCAAAAACCCCCGGGACAGGGACCGGGGAGCTGTTTTTT
CDR3aa: CASSFPKTPGTGTGELFF

v_gene: TRBV7-9
j_gene: TRBJ2-7
abundance: .
d_gene: .
CDR3nt: TGTGCCAGCAGCTTACAACAGGGATTCAACGAGCAGTACTTC
CDR3aa: CASSLQQGFNEQYF

v_gene: TRBV6-1
j_gene: TRBJ2-7
abundance: .
d_gene: .
CDR3nt: TGTGCCAGCAGGGGGTGGCGGGCGGTCTCCTACGAGCAGTACTTC
CDR3aa: CASRGWRAVSYEQYF

v_gene: TRBV11-2
j_gene: TRBJ2-7
abundance: .
d_gene: TRBD1
CDR3nt: TGTGCCAGCAGACCCCCCGGGACAGCTCACGAGCAGTACTTC
CDR3aa: CASRPPGTAHEQYF

v_gene: TRBV7-9
j_gene: TRBJ2-7
abundance: .
d_gene: .
CDR3nt: TGTGCCAGCGGAGGGCCCCTAGACGAGCAGTACTTC
CDR3aa: CASGGPLDEQYF

v_gene: TRBV6-6
j_gene: TRBJ1-5
abundance: .
d_gene: TRBD1
CDR3nt: TGTGCCAGCAGATCCACCGGGACAGGGGGCAATCAGCCCCAGCATTTT
CDR3aa: CASRSTGTGGNQPQHF

v_gene: TRBV5-8
j_gene: TRBJ1-4
abundance: .
d_gene: TRBD1
CDR3nt: TGTGCCAGCAGCGTTCACCTGGGACAGGGTAATGAAAAACTGTTTTTT
CDR3aa: CASSVHLGQGNEKLFF

v_gene: TRBV28
j_gene: TRBJ1-5
abundance: .
d_gene: .
CDR3nt: TGTGCCAGCAGTTTAGTAGGGGGGCACAGCAATCAGCCCCAGCATTTT
CDR3aa: CASSLVGGHSNQPQHF

v_gene: TRBV7-2
j_gene: TRBJ2-7
abundance: once
d_gene: .
CDR3nt: TGTGCCAGCAGCTTAGTATCTGGTGACGGTGGCTACGAGCAGTACTTC
CDR3aa: CASSLVSGDGGYEQYF

v_gene: TRBV6-5
j_gene: TRBJ2-7
abundance: once
d_gene: .
CDR3nt: TGTGCCAGCAGTTATTCCGGCAGGAGCTACGAGCAGTACTTC
CDR3aa: CASSYSGRSYEQYF

v_gene: TRBV5-1
j_gene: TRBJ2-1
abundance: .
d_gene: .
CDR3nt: TGCGCCAGCAGCTTGGTCGGGGAAAATCTTTACAATGAGCAGTTCTTC
CDR3aa: CASSLVGENLYNEQFF

v_gene: TRBV2
j_gene: TRBJ2-2
abundance: .
d_gene: TRBD1
CDR3nt: TGTGCCAGCAGTCCAGGGGGCACCGGGGAGCTGTTTTTT
CDR3aa: CASSPGGTGELFF

v_gene: TRBV28
j_gene: TRBJ1-3
abundance: .
d_gene: .
CDR3nt: TGTGCCAGCAGTTTACCTGGGACGGGAAACACCATATATTTT
CDR3aa: CASSLPGTGNTIYF

v_gene: TRBV5-5
j_gene: TRBJ2-7
abundance: .
d_gene: .
CDR3nt: TGTGCCAGCAGCCCCACATCCGGGGACCCCTCCTACGAGCAGTACTTC
CDR3aa: CASSPTSGDPSYEQYF

v_gene: TRBV25-1
j_gene: TRBJ1-1
abundance: .
d_gene: .
CDR3nt: TGTGCCAGCAGTGCAGGAGGGGAACTCTTGGTTGCTTTCTTT
CDR3aa: CASSAGGELLVAFF

v_gene: TRBV9
j_gene: TRBJ2-7
abundance: .
d_gene: TRBD1
CDR3nt: TGTGCCAGCAGCGTAGGGGACAGGGCCCCGCGTGAGCAGTACTTC
CDR3aa: CASSVGDRAPREQYF

v_gene: TRBV7-2
j_gene: TRBJ1-5
abundance: .
d_gene: .
CDR3nt: TGTGCCAGCAGCCTGGAGGGTAGTCAGCCCCAGCATTTT
CDR3aa: CASSLEGSQPQHF

v_gene: TRBV6-1
j_gene: TRBJ1-5
abundance: .
d_gene: .
CDR3nt: TGTGCCAGCAGGACAGAATATCAGCCCCAGCATTTT
CDR3aa: CASRTEYQPQHF

v_gene: TRBV5-8
j_gene: TRBJ2-3
abundance: once
d_gene: .
CDR3nt: TGTGCCAGCAAGCCCCTCTGGAGGAGTCTAACAGATACGCAGTATTTT
CDR3aa: CASKPLWRSLTDTQYF

v_gene: TRBV2
j_gene: TRBJ2-3
abundance: .
d_gene: TRBD2
CDR3nt: TGTGCCAGCAGTGCGCTAGCGGGAGAAAGGGATACGCAGTATTTT
CDR3aa: CASSALAGERDTQYF

v_gene: TRBV6-5
j_gene: TRBJ2-7
abundance: .
d_gene: .
CDR3nt: TGTGCCAGCAGTTACGACAGGTTCGCATACGAGCAGTACTTC
CDR3aa: CASSYDRFAYEQYF

v_gene: TRBV30
j_gene: TRBJ2-5
abundance: .
d_gene: TRBD2
CDR3nt: TGTGCCTGGAGGGGGGGGGAGACCCAGTACTTC
CDR3aa: CAWRGGETQYF

v_gene: TRBV10-3
j_gene: TRBJ2-1
abundance: .
d_gene: .
CDR3nt: TGTGCCGGGGGGCCAGGACACTCCTACAATGAGCAGTTCTTC
CDR3aa: CAGGPGHSYNEQFF

v_gene: TRBV20-1
j_gene: TRBJ2-7
abundance: .
d_gene: TRBD1
CDR3nt: TGCAGTGCAACAGGGGGTTACGAGCAGTACTTC
CDR3aa: CSATGGYEQYF

v_gene: TRBV10-1
j_gene: TRBJ2-2
abundance: .
d_gene: .
CDR3nt: TGCGCCAGCAGTGAGTCTACAGCCGCGAACACCGGGGAGCTGTTTTTT
CDR3aa: CASSESTAANTGELFF

v_gene: TRBV5-4
j_gene: TRBJ2-2
abundance: .
d_gene: .
CDR3nt: TGTGCCAGCAGCACAAGGGCCGATAACACCGGGGAGCTGTTTTTT
CDR3aa: CASSTRADNTGELFF

v_gene: TRBV7-2
j_gene: TRBJ2-2
abundance: .
d_gene: TRBD2
CDR3nt: TGTGCCAGCAGCCCCAGACTAGCGGGGAACACCGGGGAGCTGTTTTTT
CDR3aa: CASSPRLAGNTGELFF

v_gene: TRBV7-8
j_gene: TRBJ2-1
abundance: .
d_gene: TRBD2
CDR3nt: TGTGCCAGCACCATTAATAGTCCGGGACTAGCGGCAAGCTCCTACAATGAGCAGTTCTTC
CDR3aa: CASTINSPGLAASSYNEQFF

v_gene: TRBV4-2
j_gene: TRBJ2-2
abundance: .
d_gene: TRBD2
CDR3nt: TGTGCCAGCAGCGTCCGCGGGACTAGCGGGAGGGTCATCGGGGAGCTGTTTTTT
CDR3aa: CASSVRGTSGRVIGELFF

v_gene: TRBV7-9
j_gene: TRBJ1-2
abundance: .
d_gene: .
CDR3nt: TGTGCCAGCACGCGCAGCGAGGGGGGCTACACCTTC
CDR3aa: CASTRSEGGYTF

v_gene: TRBV5-6
j_gene: TRBJ1-3
abundance: .
d_gene: .
CDR3nt: TGTGCCAGCAGCTTGGACAGGTTCTCTGGAAACACCATATATTTT
CDR3aa: CASSLDRFSGNTIYF

v_gene: TRBV28
j_gene: TRBJ1-1
abundance: once
d_gene: .
CDR3nt: TGTGCCAGCAGTTTATATGGGGACACTGAAGCTTTCTTT
CDR3aa: CASSLYGDTEAFF

v_gene: TRBV28
j_gene: TRBJ2-1
abundance: once
d_gene: TRBD2
CDR3nt: TGTGCCAGCAGTTTTCGGGAGGGAAAACAGTTCTTC
CDR3aa: CASSFREGKQFF

v_gene: TRBV7-9
j_gene: TRBJ2-3
abundance: .
d_gene: TRBD2
CDR3nt: TGTGCCAGCAGCTTTGCCTTAGCGGGAGAGGCAGATACGCAGTATTTT
CDR3aa: CASSFALAGEADTQYF

v_gene: TRBV28
j_gene: TRBJ2-7
abundance: .
d_gene: .
CDR3nt: TGTGCCAGCATGAGGGGAGAAGGCTACGAGCAGTACTTC
CDR3aa: CASMRGEGYEQYF

v_gene: TRBV6-1
j_gene: TRBJ1-2
abundance: once
d_gene: .
CDR3nt: TGTGCCAGCAGTGAAGACGGCAGCCTTGAGGGCTACACCTTC
CDR3aa: CASSEDGSLEGYTF